A selection of T cell receptor beta chains follows, all from one sample in a study of blood T cell repertoires in COVID-19. Clones were read by immunoSEQ multiplex PCR, and TCRdb kept only the in-frame ones, dropping some. Among 200,000 to 300,000 clones, approximately 86% were seen once, and the ten largest hold roughly 5%. Sequenced sample: peripheral blood. The receptors were gathered from a woman between 55 and 75 years old with COVID-19, enrolled during active disease. Each CDR3 is given with its conserved first and last residue. The D gene is left open where the match is weak. For some rows the clone size is stated as once, few or many, or as a class when expanded; others skip it.

j_call clone_size d_call v_call cdr3_length cdr3_nt cdr3_aa
TRBJ1-2 . . TRBV14 12 TGTGCCAGCAGCCCCGGGGGGTATGGCTACACCTTC CASSPGGYGYTF
TRBJ1-1 . TRBD1 TRBV18 15 TGTGCCAGCTCACCGACGGGACAGCCGAACACTGAAGCTTTCTTT CASSPTGQPNTEAFF
TRBJ2-2 . . TRBV4-3 15 TGCGCCAGCAGCCAAGAAGCGCGATACACCGGGGAGCTGTTTTTT CASSQEARYTGELFF
TRBJ2-5 . TRBD2 TRBV24-1 14 TGTGCCACCGGGGGACTAGCTGGGCCTGAGACCCAGTACTTC CATGGLAGPETQYF
TRBJ2-7 . TRBD1 TRBV28 15 TGTGCCAGCAGAACCCCGACAGGGGGCTGGTACGAGCAGTACTTC CASRTPTGGWYEQYF
TRBJ1-1 . . TRBV11-2 19 TGTGCCAGCAGCTTGTTATCGGGTGGTGGCCTTCTCGGGAACACTGAAGCTTTCTTT CASSLLSGGGLLGNTEAFF
TRBJ2-1 . TRBD2 TRBV3-1/TRBV3-2 16 TGTGCCAGCAGCCCACCCGGACTAGCGGGAGGCAATGAGCAGTTCTTC CASSPPGLAGGNEQFF
TRBJ2-7 . . TRBV12-3/TRBV12-4 12 TGTGCCAGCACCTGGACAGCGGGGGAGCAGTACTTC CASTWTAGEQYF
TRBJ1-5 few TRBD1 TRBV28 18 TGTGCCAGCAGTTTAAGCACTAACACGGGGACAGGCGTCAAGCCCCAGCATTTT CASSLSTNTGTGVKPQHF
TRBJ2-5 . TRBD1 TRBV6-1 18 TGTGCCAGCAGTGAACGGAGATCTTCCGGGGACAGACGGGAGACCCAGTACTTC CASSERRSSGDRRETQYF
TRBJ2-3 . . TRBV19 13 TGTGCCAGTAGTCCCGGGGGCACAGATACGCAGTATTTT CASSPGGTDTQYF
TRBJ2-1 . TRBD1 TRBV18 15 TGTGCCAGCTCACCGACAGGGTCCTCCTACAATGAGCAGTTCTTC CASSPTGSSYNEQFF
TRBJ2-3 . . TRBV3-1/TRBV3-2 17 TGTGCCAGCAGCCACCCAACAGCGACAGGGGAGGGGGATACGCAGTATTTT CASSHPTATGEGDTQYF
TRBJ1-6 once . TRBV12-3/TRBV12-4 13 TGTGCCAGCAGTTTAAAAGGGGAATCACCCCTCCACTTT CASSLKGESPLHF
TRBJ2-1 . TRBD2 TRBV28 15 TGTGCCAGCAGTCCGCTAGCGGGAGGAGGCCCTGAGCAGTTCTTC CASSPLAGGGPEQFF
TRBJ1-1 . . TRBV7-9 12 TGTGCCAGCAGCCGCAACGGTGGTGAAGCTTTCTTT CASSRNGGEAFF
TRBJ2-2 . . TRBV7-3 16 TGTGCCAGCAGCCTAAAGGCCACAGCGAACACCGGGGAGCTGTTTTTT CASSLKATANTGELFF
TRBJ1-1 . TRBD1 TRBV18 12 TGTGCCAGCTCAGGGACAGGGATGGAAGCTTTCTTT CASSGTGMEAFF
TRBJ1-2 . . TRBV5-8 13 TGTGCCAGCAGCTTGGCCGGTAACTATGGCTACACCTTC CASSLAGNYGYTF
TRBJ2-1 . . TRBV4-3 18 TGCGCCAGCAGCCAGACTAGAGTAAGATGGAGCTCCTACAATGAGCAGTTCTTC CASSQTRVRWSSYNEQFF
TRBJ1-6 once . TRBV3-1/TRBV3-2 16 TGTGCCAGCAGCACGTGGGGGGGAAGCAGGGATTCACCCCTCCACTTT CASSTWGGSRDSPLHF
TRBJ2-1 . TRBD2 TRBV4-2 17 TGTGCCAGCAGCCAAGATTATGGGACTAGCGCGGACAATGAGCAGTTCTTC CASSQDYGTSADNEQFF
TRBJ1-1 . . TRBV5-1 14 TGCGCCAGCAGCCAATGGCAGTTGAACACTGAAGCTTTCTTT CASSQWQLNTEAFF
TRBJ2-2 . . TRBV6-2/TRBV6-3 13 TGTGCCAGCAGTCGGACAGTTATCGGGGAGCTGTTTTTT CASSRTVIGELFF
TRBJ2-7 . TRBD1 TRBV28 14 TGTGCCAGCAGTTTTCCGGGACAGGCCTACGAGCAGTACTTC CASSFPGQAYEQYF
TRBJ1-2 . TRBD1 TRBV19 15 TGTGCCAGTAGTCCCCGTCGACAGGGATTCTATGGCTACACCTTC CASSPRRQGFYGYTF
TRBJ1-4 . TRBD1 TRBV20-1 15 TGCAGTGCTAGTACAGCCGGGACAGGGGGGGAAAAACTGTTTTTT CSASTAGTGGEKLFF
TRBJ2-2 . . TRBV5-1 17 TGCGCCAGCAGCTTGGGATTGGGGCCGAAAGGGACCGGGGAGCTGTTTTTT CASSLGLGPKGTGELFF
TRBJ1-6 . . TRBV5-5 13 TGTGCCAGCAGCAGACAGATAAATTCACCCCTCCACTTT CASSRQINSPLHF
TRBJ1-1 . . TRBV19 14 TGTGCCAGTAGTATGATCTCAGTGAACACTGAAGCTTTCTTT CASSMISVNTEAFF
TRBJ2-3 . . TRBV25-1 14 TGTGCCAGCAGTGATGAGCAAAGGGGAGATACGCAGTATTTT CASSDEQRGDTQYF
TRBJ2-3 . . TRBV20-1 15 TGCAGTGCTAGTGGAGGGGGTGGCGGCACAGATACGCAGTATTTT CSASGGGGGTDTQYF
TRBJ1-1 . . TRBV19 14 TGTGCCAGTAGTATAGCCGGGTTCAACACTGAAGCTTTCTTT CASSIAGFNTEAFF
TRBJ1-1 . . TRBV18 15 TGTGCCAGCTCACCACCCCTCACAGGGAACACTGAAGCTTTCTTT CASSPPLTGNTEAFF
TRBJ1-2 . TRBD1 TRBV27 19 TGTGCCAGCAGTTTATGGGGCCGGGACAGGGGGCGCGTTGGGTATGGCTACACCTTC CASSLWGRDRGRVGYGYTF
TRBJ2-1 . TRBD2 TRBV28 14 TGTGCCAGTCGGCTAGCGGGAGCCCAGAATGAGCAGTTCTTC CASRLAGAQNEQFF
TRBJ1-2 . . TRBV27 13 TGTGCCAGCAGAAGGGGGTCTAACTATGGCTACACCTTC CASRRGSNYGYTF
TRBJ2-5 once TRBD2 TRBV2 14 TGTGCCAGCAGCGGACGGACTAGTGGGGAGACCCAGTACTTC CASSGRTSGETQYF
TRBJ2-2 . . TRBV11-3 15 TGTGCCAGCAGCTTGGGGGCAGGGGATTCCGGGGAGCTGTTTTTT CASSLGAGDSGELFF
TRBJ2-3 . . TRBV19 16 TGTGCCAGTAGTCCAACAGGGCCCTACGGCACAGATACGCAGTATTTT CASSPTGPYGTDTQYF
TRBJ2-5 . . TRBV10-3 12 TGTGCCACCCAGGGTTTCCAAGAGACCCAGTACTTC CATQGFQETQYF
TRBJ2-3 . TRBD1 TRBV7-3 15 TGTGCCAGCAGCTTCAGGGGGCAGAGGACAGATACGCAGTATTTT CASSFRGQRTDTQYF
TRBJ2-2 . TRBD2 TRBV30 16 TGTGCCTGGAGTGTACAGTCGGGAGGGGCCACCGGGGAGCTGTTTTTT CAWSVQSGGATGELFF
TRBJ2-5 . . TRBV9 14 TGTGCCAGCAGCGTAGGGGCCAGGGGAGAGACCCAGTACTTC CASSVGARGETQYF
TRBJ2-1 . . TRBV5-1 14 TGCGCCAGCAGCTTGGACTACCGCTCAGATGAGCAGTTCTTC CASSLDYRSDEQFF
TRBJ1-3 . . TRBV7-6 15 TGTGCCAGCAGCTTCGGGAGTGCGGGCGGAAACACCATATATTTT CASSFGSAGGNTIYF
TRBJ2-5 . . TRBV30 13 TGTGCCTGGAGTGGGGGCCCCGGACGCCTCTTGTACTTC CAWSGGPGRLLYF
TRBJ1-1 . . TRBV6-5 11 TGTGCCAGCAACGTGAGCACTGAAGCTTTCTTT CASNVSTEAFF
TRBJ1-2 . . TRBV7-9 12 TGTGCCAGCAGCTTTATCCAGGGTGGCTACACCTTC CASSFIQGGYTF
TRBJ2-4 . TRBD2 TRBV5-1 18 TGCGCCAGCAGCTTTGGGACTAGCGGTCGTTTCGTCAAAAACATTCAGTACTTC CASSFGTSGRFVKNIQYF
TRBJ2-7 . TRBD1 TRBV6-5 16 TGTGCCAGCAGTTACTCCGAGGCAGGGGGCACCTACGAGCAGTACTTC CASSYSEAGGTYEQYF
TRBJ1-6 . . TRBV5-6 14 TGTGCCAGCACCAACTGGGCAGATAATTCACCCCTCCACTTT CASTNWADNSPLHF
TRBJ2-1 . TRBD2 TRBV27 15 TGTGCCAGCGGACGGACTAGCGGGGGACTCTATGAGCAGTTCTTC CASGRTSGGLYEQFF
TRBJ1-1 . TRBD1 TRBV2 16 TGTGCCAGCAGTCCACGGACAGGGGGTGGGAACACTGAAGCTTTCTTT CASSPRTGGGNTEAFF
TRBJ1-2 . TRBD1 TRBV7-2 18 TGTGCCAGCAGCTTAGGATTACGCGTGGGACAGGGTATGTTCGGCTACACCTTC CASSLGLRVGQGMFGYTF
TRBJ2-7 . . TRBV28 13 TGTGCCAGCAGTTTATACCAGGGCAACGAGCAGTACTTC CASSLYQGNEQYF
TRBJ1-6 . . TRBV2 17 TGTGCCAGCATTCCAGCGGGGCAGGGGAGGGTAAATTCACCCCTCCACTTT CASIPAGQGRVNSPLHF
TRBJ1-5 . . TRBV4-1 13 TGCGCCAGCAGCCCCATTCGGGGTCAGCCCCAGCATTTT CASSPIRGQPQHF